The text below deals with one TCR beta chain. Noted time point: newly diagnosed GD, antithyroid drugs for less than 3 months. The TCR library was made from RNA that had been extracted from PBMCs in TRIzol. Combining iRepertoire HTBI primers with Arm-PCR of CDR3 regions, the authors built TCR beta libraries. TCRdb re-analysed the multiplex PCR reads in MiXCR, keeping a single row per CDR3 protein. The sample lists hundreds of thousands of distinct CDR3 sequences; approximately 15% were seen once. This sample was included in a study of regulatory T cells in long-lasting Graves disease. Separately, the same data were catalogued under a study of T cells in Graves' hyperthyroidism and ophthalmopathy.

The sequence came from a man in his forties with Graves disease. This specimen was peripheral blood mononuclear cells (PBMCs), taken at new diagnosis, from a patient treated with antithyroid drugs.

DNA for the CDR3: TGTGCCAGCAGCAAGCGGGGCGGACTAAGAGGGGGACCCCTCCACTTT. It codes for CASSKRGGLRGGPLHF. The rearrangement joins TRBV13 to TRBJ1-6; possibly TRBD1 for D (6 bases). Deletions cut 5 bases from V and 12 bases from J, with 23 bases between. Germline loops: CDR1 PRHDT, CDR2 FYEKMQ (reference sequence). The CDR3 covers 16 residues.